This T cell receptor (beta chain) was retrieved from a study of T cell repertoires in cytomegalovirus infection. Overall study context: HLA-B-restricted CMV epitopes that are well studied were used alongside recently identified HLA-C-restricted ones. Public TCR beta signatures marked donors with CMV infection and the matching HLA. General observations from the study: The cumulative frequency of public TCR beta families identified carriers of CMV plus the relevant HLA. The ex vivo response was dominated by HLA-C-restricted CMV-specific TCR beta clonotypes.

V lost 0 bases and J lost 6, with 8 bases in between. Germline V lookup: CDR1 MNHNY, CDR2 SVGAGI (reference sequence). The CDR3 consists of 13 residues. Via MiXCR, TCRdb re-called the reads, giving one row per CDR3 protein. This sample has roughly 990,000 distinct CDR3 sequences, with about 33% found just once. This clonotype was observed a handful of times. Its antigen is undetermined. The sample was cultured CD8+ T cells from PBMCs, taken from culture after CMV antigen stimulation. This chain connects TRBV6-6 to TRBJ1-2, with D possibly being TRBD1 (5 bases). The sequence derives from a human donor in good health (CMV status not recorded). Some clones in this sample may be carry-over from other donors' samples. The CDR3 here is CASSYSGGDGYTF. The CDR3 DNA sequence: TGTGCCAGCAGTTACTCGGGGGGAGATGGCTACACCTTC.